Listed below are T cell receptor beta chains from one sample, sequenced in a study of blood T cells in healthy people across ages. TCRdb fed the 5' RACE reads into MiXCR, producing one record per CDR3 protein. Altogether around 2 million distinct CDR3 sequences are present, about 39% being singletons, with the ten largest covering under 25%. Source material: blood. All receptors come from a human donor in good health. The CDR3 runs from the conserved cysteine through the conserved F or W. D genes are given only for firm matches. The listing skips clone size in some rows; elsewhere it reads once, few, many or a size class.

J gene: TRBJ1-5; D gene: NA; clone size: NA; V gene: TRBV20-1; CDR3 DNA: TGCAGTGCTAGCGTGGGGTTCAATCAGCCCCAGCATTTT; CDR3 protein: CSASVGFNQPQHF
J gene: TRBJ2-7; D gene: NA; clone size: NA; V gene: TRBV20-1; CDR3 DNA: TGCAGTGCTAGAGAACGGACCACAGGGATCTACGAGCAGTACTTC; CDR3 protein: CSARERTTGIYEQYF
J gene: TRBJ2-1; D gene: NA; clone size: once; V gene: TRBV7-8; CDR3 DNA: TGTGCCAGCAGCTTAGCCTCCAGCAACAATGAGCAGTTCTTC; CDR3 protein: CASSLASSNNEQFF
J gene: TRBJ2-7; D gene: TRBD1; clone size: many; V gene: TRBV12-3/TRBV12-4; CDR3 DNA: TGTGCCAGCAGTTTTCGGACAGGGGTCTACGAGCAGTACTTC; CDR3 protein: CASSFRTGVYEQYF
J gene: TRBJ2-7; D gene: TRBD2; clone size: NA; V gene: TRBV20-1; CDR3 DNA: TGCAGTGCTAGAGATCTAGCGGGGGGGCACTACGAGCAGTACTTC; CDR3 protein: CSARDLAGGHYEQYF
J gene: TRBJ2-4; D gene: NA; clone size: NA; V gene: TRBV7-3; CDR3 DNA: TGTGCCAGCAGCCGGGACCCCCAGGGCATTCAGTACTTC; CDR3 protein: CASSRDPQGIQYF
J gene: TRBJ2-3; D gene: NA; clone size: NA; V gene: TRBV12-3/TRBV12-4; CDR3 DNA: TGTGCCAGCAGTCCGTGGGACAAACCTAGCACAGATACGCAGTATTTT; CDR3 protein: CASSPWDKPSTDTQYF
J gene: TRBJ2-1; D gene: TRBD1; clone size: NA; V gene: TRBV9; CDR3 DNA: TGTGCCAGCAGCGTCGACAGGGGGCATTCGAAGGCCTACAATGAGCAGTTCTTC; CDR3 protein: CASSVDRGHSKAYNEQFF
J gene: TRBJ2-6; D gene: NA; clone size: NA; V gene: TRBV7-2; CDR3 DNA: TGTGCCAGCAGCTTAGGGGTGGGGGCCTCTGGGGCCAACGTCCTGACTTTC; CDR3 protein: CASSLGVGASGANVLTF
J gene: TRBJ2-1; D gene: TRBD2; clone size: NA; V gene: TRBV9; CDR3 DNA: TGTGCCAGCAGCGTAGCGGGACTAGCGGGATACAATGAGCAGTTCTTC; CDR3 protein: CASSVAGLAGYNEQFF
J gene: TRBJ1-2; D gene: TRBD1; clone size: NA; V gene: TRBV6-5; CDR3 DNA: TGTGCCAGCCGGACAGGGCGGAACTATGGCTACACCTTC; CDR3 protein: CASRTGRNYGYTF
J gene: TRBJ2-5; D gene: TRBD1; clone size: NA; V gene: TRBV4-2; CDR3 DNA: TGTGCCGGCAGTCAAGACGACAGGGTGGACGAGACCCAGTACTTC; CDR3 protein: CAGSQDDRVDETQYF
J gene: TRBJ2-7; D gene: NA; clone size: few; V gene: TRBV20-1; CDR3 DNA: TGCAGTGCTAGAGATGCTTTGGGGGCAAGCGAGCAGTACTTC; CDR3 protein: CSARDALGASEQYF
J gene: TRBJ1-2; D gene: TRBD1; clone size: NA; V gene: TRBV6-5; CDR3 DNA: TGTGCCAGCAGCCGCGGACAGGGTCATGGCTACACCTTC; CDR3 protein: CASSRGQGHGYTF
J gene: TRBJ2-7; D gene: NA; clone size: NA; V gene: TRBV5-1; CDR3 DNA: TGCGCCAGCAGCACTGGGACCGTGAACTACGAGCAGTACTTC; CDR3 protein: CASSTGTVNYEQYF
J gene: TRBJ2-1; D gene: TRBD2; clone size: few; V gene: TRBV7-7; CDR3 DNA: TGTGCTAGCAGCCAAACTAGCGGGGGTGTGAATGAGCAGTTCTTC; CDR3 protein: CASSQTSGGVNEQFF
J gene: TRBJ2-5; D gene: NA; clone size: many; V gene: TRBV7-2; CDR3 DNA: TGCGCCAGCAGCTCTCTAGAGACCCAGTACTTC; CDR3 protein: CASSSLETQYF
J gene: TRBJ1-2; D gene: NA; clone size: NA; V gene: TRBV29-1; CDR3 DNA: TGCAGCGTTGAAGAACTGGCAGAGGGCTATGGCTACACCTTC; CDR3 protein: CSVEELAEGYGYTF
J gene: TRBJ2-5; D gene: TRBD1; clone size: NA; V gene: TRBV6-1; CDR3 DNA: TGTGCCAGCAACACAGGGGGCAAATACTACGAGCAGTGCTTC; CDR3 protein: CASNTGGKYYEQCF
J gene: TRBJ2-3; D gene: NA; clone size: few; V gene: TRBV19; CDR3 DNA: TGTGCCAGTAGTTCCAACCCCGGGGAGAAGCAGTATTTT; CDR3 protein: CASSSNPGEKQYF
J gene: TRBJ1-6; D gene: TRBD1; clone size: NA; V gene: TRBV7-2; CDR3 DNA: TGTGCCAGCAGCTCGGACAGGGGGACCTCACCCCTCCACTTT; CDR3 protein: CASSSDRGTSPLHF
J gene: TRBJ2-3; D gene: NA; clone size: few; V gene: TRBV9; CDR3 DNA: TGTGCCAGCAGCACCCGGCTCGACCCTAATACGCAGTATTTT; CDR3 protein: CASSTRLDPNTQYF
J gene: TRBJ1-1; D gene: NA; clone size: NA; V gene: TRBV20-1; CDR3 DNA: TGCAGTGCTAGAGGAGGGGCCGAGACTGAAGCTTTCTTT; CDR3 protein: CSARGGAETEAFF
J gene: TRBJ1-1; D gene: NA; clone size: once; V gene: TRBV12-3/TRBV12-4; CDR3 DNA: TGTGCCAGCAGTTTAGCGCTGCGGAACACTGAAGCTTTCTTT; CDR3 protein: CASSLALRNTEAFF
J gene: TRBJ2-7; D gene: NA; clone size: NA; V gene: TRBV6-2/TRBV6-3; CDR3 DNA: TGTGCCAGCAGTGGTTCAGCGAAGCTTTCCTACGAGCAGTACTTC; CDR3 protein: CASSGSAKLSYEQYF
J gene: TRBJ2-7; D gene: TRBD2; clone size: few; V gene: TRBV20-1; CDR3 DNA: TGCAGTGCTAGCGTCCCTAGCGGGGGAATATACGAGCAGTACTTC; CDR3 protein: CSASVPSGGIYEQYF
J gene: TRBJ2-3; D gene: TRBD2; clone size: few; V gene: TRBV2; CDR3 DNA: TGTGCCAGCAGCGCACTAGCGGGGGGCCGTTTCACAGATACGCAGTATTTT; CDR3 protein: CASSALAGGRFTDTQYF
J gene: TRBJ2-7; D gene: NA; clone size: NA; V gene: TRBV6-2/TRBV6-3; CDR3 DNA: TGTGCCAGCAGTCCACCCCGTGCGCGAACCTACGAGCAGTACTTC; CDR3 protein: CASSPPRARTYEQYF
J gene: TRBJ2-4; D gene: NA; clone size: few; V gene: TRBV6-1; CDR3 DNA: TGTGCCAGCAGTGACGGGGCTCGAGGGAACATTCAGTACTTC; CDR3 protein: CASSDGARGNIQYF
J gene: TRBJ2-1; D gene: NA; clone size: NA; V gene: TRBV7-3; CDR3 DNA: TGTGCCAGCAGCTCCCCCGGGACTCACAATGAGCAGTTCTTC; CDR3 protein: CASSSPGTHNEQFF
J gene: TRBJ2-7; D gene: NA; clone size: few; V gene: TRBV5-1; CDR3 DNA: TGCGCCAGCAGCTTGGCGGGGTTCGACGAGCAGTACTTC; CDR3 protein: CASSLAGFDEQYF
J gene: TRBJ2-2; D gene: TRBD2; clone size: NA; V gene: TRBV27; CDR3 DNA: TGTGCCAGCAGTCCCCTGAGTAGCGGGGGCACCGGGGAGCTGTTTTTT; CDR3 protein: CASSPLSSGGTGELFF
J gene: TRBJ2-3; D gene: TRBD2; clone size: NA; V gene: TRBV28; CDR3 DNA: TGTGCCAGCAGTTCCCTCCTCCGTAAGCGGGGGGTCACAGATACGCAGTATTTT; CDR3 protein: CASSSLLRKRGVTDTQYF
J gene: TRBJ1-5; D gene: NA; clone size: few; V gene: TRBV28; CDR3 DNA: TGTGCCAGCAGTTTAGTAGACTCCGGGGAGCAGCCCCAGCATTTT; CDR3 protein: CASSLVDSGEQPQHF
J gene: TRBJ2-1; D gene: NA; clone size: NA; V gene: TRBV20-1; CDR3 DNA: TGCAGTGCGAGGAAGGGTGGGGGGTTAACCTACAATGAGCAGTTCTTC; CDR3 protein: CSARKGGGLTYNEQFF
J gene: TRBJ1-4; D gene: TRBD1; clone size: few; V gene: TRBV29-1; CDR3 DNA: TGCAGCGTTGAAGATGGGACAGGGAGTGAAAAACTGTTTTTT; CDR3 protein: CSVEDGTGSEKLFF
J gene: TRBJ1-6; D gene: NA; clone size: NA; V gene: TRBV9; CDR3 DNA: TGTGCCAGCAGCGTAGGACAGGTCATGAATTCACCCCTCCACTTT; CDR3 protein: CASSVGQVMNSPLHF
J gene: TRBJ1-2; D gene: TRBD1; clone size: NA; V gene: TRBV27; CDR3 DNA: TGTGCCAGCAGGCGACAGGGGGGAGACTATGGCTACACCTTC; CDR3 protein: CASRRQGGDYGYTF
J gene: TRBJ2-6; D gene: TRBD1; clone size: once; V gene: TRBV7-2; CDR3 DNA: TGTGCCGGCAGCTCGGGACAGGGGGCACCTGGGGCCAACGTCCTGACTTTC; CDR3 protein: CAGSSGQGAPGANVLTF
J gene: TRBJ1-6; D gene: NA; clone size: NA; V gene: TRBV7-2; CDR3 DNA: TGTGCCAGCAGCTTATTGGCGGGGGGTAATTCACCCCTCCACTTT; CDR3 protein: CASSLLAGGNSPLHF
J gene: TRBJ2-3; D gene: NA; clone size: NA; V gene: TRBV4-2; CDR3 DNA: TGTGCCAGCGGCTCCGGGACCCCGCCCACAGATACGCAGTATTTT; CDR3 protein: CASGSGTPPTDTQYF
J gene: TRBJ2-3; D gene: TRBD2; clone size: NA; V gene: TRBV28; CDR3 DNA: TGTGCCAGCAGTTTGAGCGGGAGGACAGATACGCAGTATTTT; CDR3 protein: CASSLSGRTDTQYF
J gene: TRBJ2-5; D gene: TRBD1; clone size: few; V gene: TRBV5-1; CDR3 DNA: TGCGCCAGCAGCTTGGCAGGGGGCGCGGAAGAGCAGTACTTC; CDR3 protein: CASSLAGGAEEQYF
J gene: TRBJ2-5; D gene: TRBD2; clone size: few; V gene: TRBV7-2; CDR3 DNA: TGTGCCAGCAGCTTAGCCGGGGGGGCAAATCAAGAGACCCAGTACTTC; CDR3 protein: CASSLAGGANQETQYF